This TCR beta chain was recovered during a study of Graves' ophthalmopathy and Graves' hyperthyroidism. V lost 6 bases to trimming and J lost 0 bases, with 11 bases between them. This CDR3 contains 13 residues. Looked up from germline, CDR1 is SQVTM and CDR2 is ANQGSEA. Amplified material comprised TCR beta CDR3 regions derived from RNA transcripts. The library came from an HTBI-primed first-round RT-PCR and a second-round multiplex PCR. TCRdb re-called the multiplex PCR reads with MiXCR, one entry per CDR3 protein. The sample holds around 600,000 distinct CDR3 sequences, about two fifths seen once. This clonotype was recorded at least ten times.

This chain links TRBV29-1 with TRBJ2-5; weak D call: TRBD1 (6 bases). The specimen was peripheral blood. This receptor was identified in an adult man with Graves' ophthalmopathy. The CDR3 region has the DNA TGCAGCGTGACCGGGACATACCAAGAGACCCAGTACTTC. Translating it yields CSVTGTYQETQYF.